A single sample gave rise to the 21 T cell receptor beta chains below, sequenced in a study of blood T cell repertoires in COVID-19. TCRdb's copy holds only in-frame clones and misses some; the assay was immunoSEQ multiplex PCR. The sample lists 200,000 or so clones; roughly 79% were seen once. The sample consisted of peripheral blood. These receptors all come from a human donor with acute or convalescent COVID-19. The donor label of this sample is uncertain.

This chain uses TRBV2 with TRBJ1-6; 7 bases agree with TRBD1. The germline V gene encodes CDR1 SNHLY and CDR2 FYNNEI. The CDR3 is made up of 12 amino acids. V shed 7 bases, J shed 7 bases, and the junction held 1 base outside the gene matches. The CDR3 protein is CASKGQNSPLHF. CDR3 DNA sequence: TGTGCCAGCAAGGGACAGAATTCACCCCTCCACTTT.

The rearrangement joins TRBV19 to TRBJ1-3; D may be TRBD1 (6 bases). Trimming cost V 2 bases and J 0 bases, with 14 bases left between them. The CDR3 is made up of 17 amino acids. In germline, CDR1 is LNHDA, CDR2 SQIVND (reference sequence). CDR3 nucleotide sequence: TGTGCCAGTAGTATACGCTGGACAGCAAGCTCTGGAAACACCATATATTTT. Translated: CASSIRWTASSGNTIYF.

The CDR3 coding sequence is TGTGCCAGTCAGGGAACCATGAACACTGAAGCTTTCTTT. Its translation is CASQGTMNTEAFF. The chain combines TRBV6-5 with TRBJ1-1, with a weak D call TRBD1 (5 bases). V gave up 9 bases and J gave up 0 bases, with 11 bases separating them. Germline CDR1 is MNHEY and CDR2 is SVGAGI. CDR3 length: 13 residues.

CDR3 sequence (DNA): TGTGCCAGCAGCCCGGGACTAGCGGGAGGGCCAAGGAAGACCCAGTACTTC. It specifies CASSPGLAGGPRKTQYF. The chain uses TRBV7-2 and TRBJ2-5, with TRBD2 matching 16 bases. The CDR3 totals 17 residues. Germline V gene data show CDR1 as SGHTA and CDR2 as FQGNSA. The V and J ends lost 5 bases and 6 bases, in that order; junction bases with no gene match: 9.

The CDR3: CASSLDLAGVKFF. The CDR3 bases are TGTGCCAGCAGCTTAGACTTAGCGGGAGTTAAGTTCTTC. The chain carries TRBV11-2 and TRBJ2-1; TRBD2 matches 9 bases. CDR3 length equals 13 residues. The germline V gene has CDR1 SGHAT and CDR2 FQNNGV. J was trimmed by 14 bases and V by 0 bases; bases with no gene match: 5.

The rearrangement uses TRBV5-1 and TRBJ2-5; 9 bases fit TRBD1. This CDR3 is built from 15 residues. In germline, CDR1 is SGHRS, CDR2 YFSETQ. J gave up 4 bases and V 7 bases, and 11 bases lay outside the gene matches. The CDR3 DNA sequence: TGCGCCAGCCGGGGACAGGGACGGGGGCGAGAGACCCAGTACTTC. Protein product: CASRGQGRGRETQYF.

This chain connects TRBV19 to TRBJ1-5, with D possibly TRBD1 on 6 matching bases. Per the germline V gene, CDR1 is LNHDA and CDR2 is SQIVND (reference sequence). CDR3 size: 16 residues. With 5 bases removed from V and 1 base from J, the gap between germline ends came to 15 bases. The CDR3 protein is CASSGRGGWSNQPQHF. CDR3 in DNA: TGTGCCAGTAGTGGCAGGGGCGGATGGAGCAATCAGCCCCAGCATTTT.

This clone was seen a handful of times. V gene TRBV9 combines with J gene TRBJ1-3; D perhaps matches TRBD1 (5 bases). Germline V lookup: CDR1 SGDLS, CDR2 YYNGEE. The CDR3 length is 15 residues. V was shortened by 2 bases and J by 2 bases, with 11 bases between the two germline ends. CDR3 region: CASSVGSGAGNTIYF. CDR3 nucleotide sequence: TGTGCCAGCAGCGTTGGGTCGGGGGCTGGAAACACCATATATTTT.

This clone has a handful of counts. The rearrangement links TRBV7-8 to TRBJ2-7, with 7 bases that match TRBD2. Germline V gene lookup returns CDR1 SGHVS and CDR2 FQNEAQ. The junction had 13 bases not matched to a gene; V was cut back by 5 bases and J by 6 bases. The CDR3 covers 15 residues. The DNA for the CDR3 is TGTGCCAGCAGCCCCCGTGGCCTAGCGGAGCTCGAGCAGTACTTC. The encoded protein is CASSPRGLAELEQYF.

CDR3 amino acids: CASSLTSVAPNEQFF. The DNA of the CDR3 is TGTGCCAGCAGCCTGACTAGCGTCGCCCCGAATGAGCAGTTCTTC. The chain employs TRBV9 and TRBJ2-1; TRBD2 matches 8 bases. V lost 4 bases to trimming and J lost 7 bases; unmatched junction nucleotides: 10. CDR1 is SGDLS and CDR2 is YYNGEE in the germline V gene. The CDR3 runs 15 residues. Supplemented by reference TRBV9 and TRBJ2-1, the full variable domain reads DSGVTQTPKHLITATGQRVTLRCSPRSGDLSVYWYQQSLDQGLQFLIQYYNGEERAKGNILERFSAQQFPDLHSELNLSSLELGDSALYFCASSLTSVAPNEQFFGPGTRLTVL.

The chain uses TRBV18 and TRBJ2-1; D possibly corresponds to TRBD1 (6 bases). This CDR3 contains 16 residues. Germline V lookup: CDR1 KGHSH, CDR2 LQKENI. V gave up 3 bases and J gave up 8 bases, with 20 bases separating them. CDR3: CASSPVMAGADHEQFF. CDR3 DNA sequence: TGTGCCAGCTCACCGGTAATGGCAGGGGCGGACCATGAGCAGTTCTTC.

CDR3 sequence: CASSTGQGSFGYTF. In DNA, the CDR3 is TGCGCCAGCAGCACGGGACAGGGAAGCTTTGGCTACACCTTC. V is TRBV4-3 and J is TRBJ1-2; 9 nucleotides line up with TRBD1. J lost 7 bases, V lost 5 bases, and 8 bases had no gene match. The V gene's germline CDR1 is LGHNA and CDR2 YSLEER. The CDR3 runs to 14 residues.

The V call is TRBV5-1, the J call TRBJ1-2; D call uncertain. V was clipped by 4 bases and J by 6 bases, with 13 bases between them. There are 13 residues in the CDR3. The germline V gene has CDR1 SGHRS and CDR2 YFSETQ. In nucleotides, the CDR3 is TGCGCCAGCAGCCCCCACACCGAAAATGGCTACACCTTC. Translation: CASSPHTENGYTF.

This chain links TRBV27 with TRBJ2-2; the match to TRBD2 covers 11 bases. Germline values: CDR1 MNHEY, CDR2 SMNVEV (reference sequence). Losses at the gene ends were 6 bases for V and 0 bases for J; bases not matched to a gene: 0. This CDR3 comprises 15 residues. The CDR3 is CASRGLAANTGELFF. For the CDR3, the DNA is TGTGCCAGCAGGGGACTAGCGGCGAACACCGGGGAGCTGTTTTTT.

The chain couples TRBV7-9 to TRBJ2-1; 11 bases map to TRBD2. This CDR3 comprises 15 residues. Unmatched junction bases numbered 5, after V lost 5 bases and J lost 5 bases. Germline loops: CDR1 SEHNR, CDR2 FQNEAQ (reference sequence). Here the CDR3 DNA reads TGTGCCAGCAGCCTTGGGACTAGCGGTCACAATGAGCAGTTCTTC. It translates to CASSLGTSGHNEQFF.

This chain uses TRBV11-2 with TRBJ2-7; D is ambiguous. The ends were cut back, 5 bases at V and 2 bases at J, with 7 bases in the middle. CDR1 is SGHAT, CDR2 FQNNGV, per germline. The length of the CDR3 is 12 residues. DNA of the CDR3: TGTGCCAGCAGCCCTCTTCCCTACGAGCAGTACTTC. Amino acids: CASSPLPYEQYF.

This clone has only a few counts. The chain recombines TRBV6-5 with TRBJ1-5; perhaps TRBD1 as D (5 bases). CDR3 length equals 15 residues. Looked up from germline, CDR1 is MNHEY and CDR2 is SVGAGI. CDR3 bases: TGTGCAGCACGACAGTTGGCATATAGCAATCAGCCCCAGCATTTT. It is translated as CAARQLAYSNQPQHF.

This chain connects TRBV7-2 to TRBJ2-6; unclear D gene. The CDR3 runs 14 residues. Germline CDR1 SGHTA, CDR2 FQGNSA. Deletions cut 5 bases from V and 0 bases from J, with 5 bases between. The CDR3 DNA reads TGTGCCAGCAGCCCTCGCTCTGGGGCCAACGTCCTGACTTTC. Translated: CASSPRSGANVLTF.

The J gene is TRBJ2-2, the V gene TRBV19; D remains ambiguous. Germline loops: CDR1 LNHDA, CDR2 SQIVND (reference sequence). V lost 9 bases and J 1 base, leaving 9 bases between the germline ends. The CDR3 runs 13 residues. In DNA, the CDR3 is TGTGCCAGCTGTAGAGGGAACACCGGGGAGCTGTTTTTT. Translated, it gives CASCRGNTGELFF.

The rearrangement uses TRBV19 and TRBJ1-5, with TRBD1 matching 12 bases. Germline V gene sequence: CDR1 LNHDA, CDR2 SQIVND (reference sequence). The junction had 5 bases not matched to a gene; V was cut back by 2 bases and J by 0 bases. The CDR3 has 18 residues. CDR3 loop: CASSIRDRGLYSNQPQHF. The CDR3 nucleotides are TGTGCCAGTAGTATAAGGGACAGGGGGCTCTATAGCAATCAGCCCCAGCATTTT.

The rearrangement links TRBV6-2 or TRBV6-3 to TRBJ2-2; D is possibly TRBD2 (6 bases). This CDR3 has 13 amino acids. CDR1 MNHEY and CDR2 SVGEGT come from the germline V gene. With 2 bases removed from V and 7 bases from J, the gap between germline ends came to 8 bases. This chain's CDR3 is CASSYLSGGELFF. The CDR3 coding sequence is TGTGCCAGCAGTTACCTTAGCGGCGGGGAGCTGTTTTTT.